A selection of T cell receptor beta chains follows, all from one sample in a study of OX40 agonist ivuxolimab in advanced cancers. The protocol was immunoSEQ multiplex PCR, while the TCRdb copy is restricted to in-frame clones and leaves out a portion. The table includes 55,000 to 80,000 clones, approximately 84% detected once. The source was CD4+ or CD8+ T cells sorted from blood, collected in a trial of the OX40 agonist ivuxolimab. The receptors here all came from an adult with an advanced solid tumor such as melanoma, head and neck, liver or kidney cancer. Each CDR3 is given without its conserved first and last residue.

V	CDR3
TRBV2	ASSEEETQY
TRBV30	AWSVRFSNQPQH
TRBV2	ASSEVKTGAGNTIY
TRBV27	ASSSSWGSSHYGYT
TRBV19	ASSIVSRDTEAF
TRBV15	ATSRDRSSNQPQH
TRBV6-5	ASSRDRGQGYEQY
TRBV4-3	ASSPGVLAGSDTQY
TRBV5-5	ASSHAGSSYEQY
TRBV4-3	ASSQDGAVVTGEQY
TRBV21-1	ASSKRGQLQETQY
TRBV2	ASSEPGTSGRDNEQF
TRBV5-1	ASSLGLVNTEAF
TRBV5-1	ASSLTLTVSYDGYT
TRBV5-1	ASSLGLWVATNTEAF
TRBV30	AWTSGRATGELF
TRBV6-6	ASTGTSGGTSEQY
TRBV5-4	ASFRTSGGASDTQY
TRBV30	AWSRSLYNEQF
TRBV7-9	ASSRDRAETQY
TRBV12-5	ASGLVHGLPTYEQY
TRBV5-1	ASFQAYGNMNTDAF
TRBV5-1	ASSLAGGDYEQY
TRBV28	ASSLYARTDANQPQH
TRBV27	ASSRRDREPLH
TRBV7-2	ASSPDRGNEQF
TRBV5-1	ASSLTSRRSSGNTIY